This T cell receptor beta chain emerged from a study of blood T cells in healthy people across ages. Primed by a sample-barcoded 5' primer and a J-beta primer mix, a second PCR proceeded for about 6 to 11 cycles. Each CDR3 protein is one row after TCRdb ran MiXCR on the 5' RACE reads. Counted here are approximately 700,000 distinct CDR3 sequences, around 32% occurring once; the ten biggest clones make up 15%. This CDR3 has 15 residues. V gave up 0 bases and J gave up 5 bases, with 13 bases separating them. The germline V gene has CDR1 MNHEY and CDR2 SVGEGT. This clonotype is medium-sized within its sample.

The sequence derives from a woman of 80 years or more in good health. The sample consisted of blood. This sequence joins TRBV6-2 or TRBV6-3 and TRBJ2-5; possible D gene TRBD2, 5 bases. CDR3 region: CASSYSMSSSETQYF. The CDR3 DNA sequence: TGTGCCAGCAGTTACTCGATGTCTAGCAGTGAGACCCAGTACTTC.